This passage covers 8 T cell receptor beta chains from one sample sequenced in a study of technical replicates of blood from several donors. The method was immunoSEQ multiplex PCR; TCRdb's version includes in-frame clones alone and lacks a portion of them. The profile covers 60,000 to 80,000 clones, with about nine tenths appearing a single time and over 3.5% taken by the ten largest. Sequences were obtained from PBMCs. Every receptor here comes from a human donor in good health. Some clones in this sample may be carry-over from other donors' samples.

This clone has only one observation. The chain is built from TRBV9 and TRBJ1-3; tentative D call: TRBD1 (5 bases). Looked up from germline, CDR1 is SGDLS and CDR2 is YYNGEE. The CDR3 has 14 residues. Trimming took 4 bases from V and 10 from J, leaving 18 bases between them. This CDR3 is CASSPRDLRGTIYF. CDR3 DNA sequence: TGTGCCAGCAGCCCGAGGGACCTCCGGGGGACCATATATTTT.

This chain links TRBV19 with TRBJ2-5, with 12 bases identical to TRBD2. With 0 bases clipped from V and 0 bases from J, the junction kept 8 bases outside the gene matches. Per the germline V gene, CDR1 is LNHDA and CDR2 is SQIVND (reference sequence). The CDR3 totals 19 residues. The CDR3 reads CASSIELAGGPLYQETQYF. The CDR3 DNA follows: TGTGCCAGTAGTATAGAACTAGCGGGAGGTCCGCTGTACCAAGAGACCCAGTACTTC.

In this sample, this clone turned up once. The chain uses TRBV11-2 and TRBJ2-1; 9 bases fit TRBD1. Germline CDR1 is SGHAT and CDR2 is FQNNGV. Trimming at V came to 4 bases and at J to 3 bases, leaving 7 bases not matched to a gene. The CDR3 is 16 amino acids. The CDR3 loop is CASSYFRDRVYNEQFF. The CDR3 DNA follows: TGTGCCAGCAGCTACTTCCGGGACAGGGTCTACAATGAGCAGTTCTTC.

The chain joins TRBV12-5 to TRBJ2-5, with a tentative D call TRBD1 (5 bases). Trimming left V 4 bases short and J 2 bases short, with 11 bases between. The CDR3 is 14 amino acids. CDR1 and CDR2 from the germline V gene are LGHNT and FRNRAP. DNA of the CDR3: TGTGCTAGTGGTTCAGGGATGGGACAAGAGACCCAGTACTTC. Protein sequence: CASGSGMGQETQYF.

This clone was detected once. The chain recombines TRBV4-1 with TRBJ1-4; possible D gene TRBD1, 6 bases. Trimming took 4 bases from V and 5 from J, leaving 11 bases between them. Germline CDR1 MGHRA, CDR2 YSYEKL. The CDR3 totals 14 residues. CDR3 DNA sequence: TGCGCCAGCAGCCCGGACAGAGTGAATGAAAAACTGTTTTTT. Protein sequence: CASSPDRVNEKLFF.

The CDR3 coding sequence is TGTGCCAGCAGTGGCACTAGCGGGCTTTACAATGAGCAGTTCTTC. It translates to CASSGTSGLYNEQFF. The rearrangement links TRBV2 to TRBJ2-1, with 9 bases aligning to TRBD2. V lost 4 bases and J lost 4; bases outside the gene matches: 5. Germline CDR1 reads SNHLY; CDR2 reads FYNNEI. CDR3 length equals 15 residues.

V is TRBV7-7 and J is TRBJ1-5; TRBD1 aligns across 9 bases. Per the germline V gene, CDR1 is SSHAT and CDR2 is FNYEAQ (reference sequence). CDR3 length: 15 amino acids. With V trimmed by 4 bases and J by 6 bases, 7 bases remained unmatched. CDR3 loop: CASSSRDRDGQPQHF. As DNA, the CDR3 is TGTGCCAGCAGCTCACGGGACAGGGATGGTCAGCCCCAGCATTTT.

This clone was observed a single time. This chain links TRBV5-1 with TRBJ2-3; D possibly corresponds to TRBD2 (7 bases). V was shortened by 6 bases and J by 4 bases, with 15 bases between the two germline ends. The CDR3 has 14 residues. CDR1 and CDR2 from the germline V gene are SGHRS and YFSETQ. The CDR3: CASTKGGAADTQYF. The CDR3 DNA reads TGCGCCAGCACCAAGGGGGGGGCGGCAGATACGCAGTATTTT.